The rows below give T cell receptor beta chains drawn from one sample of a study of T cell responses to AZD1222 COVID-19 vaccine. The data were produced by immunoSEQ multiplex PCR, yet TCRdb's version contains in-frame clones alone and is incomplete. Counted here are about 110,000 clones, roughly 84% occurring once; the ten biggest clones make up roughly 3%. Sequencing used peripheral blood, obtained on day 0 of AZD1222 vaccination. The receptors come from an adult in good health. CDR3s include the opening cysteine and the closing phenylalanine or tryptophan. Each record gives: clone size, J gene, V gene, CDR3 length, D gene, CDR3 protein, CDR3 DNA. D genes are given only for firm matches. The listing skips clone size in some rows; elsewhere it reads once, few, many or a size class.

once TRBJ2-5 TRBV15 18 TRBD2 CATSRDDGSGGPGRTQYF TGTGCCACCAGCAGAGATGATGGTAGCGGGGGCCCGGGACGGACCCAGTACTTC
. TRBJ2-5 TRBV5-1 16 TRBD1 CASSLGGTAPGETQYF TGCGCCAGCAGCTTGGGAGGGACAGCCCCTGGGGAGACCCAGTACTTC
. TRBJ1-1 TRBV7-9 15 TRBD1 CASSYRGQGNTEAFF TGTGCCAGCAGCTACCGGGGACAGGGGAACACTGAAGCTTTCTTT
few TRBJ1-2 TRBV5-4 14 TRBD1 CASSNRDRGLGYTF TGTGCCAGCAGCAACCGGGACAGGGGGCTTGGCTACACCTTC
few TRBJ2-2 TRBV6-2/TRBV6-3 17 TRBD2 CASSTEWTSGGSGELFF TGTGCCAGCAGTACCGAGTGGACTAGCGGGGGTTCCGGGGAGCTGTTTTTT
. TRBJ1-5 TRBV19 17 . CASKLIQGPRDNQPQHF TGTGCCAGTAAACTCATTCAGGGACCTCGAGACAATCAGCCCCAGCATTTT
once TRBJ2-7 TRBV27 12 . CASSSLGYEQYF TGTGCCAGCAGTTCCCTAGGATACGAGCAGTACTTC
. TRBJ2-6 TRBV30 12 . CAWTSGANVLTF TGTGCCTGGACATCTGGGGCCAACGTCCTGACTTTC
. TRBJ1-1 TRBV14 17 . CASSQDYGAASNTEAFF TGTGCCAGCAGCCAAGATTACGGGGCAGCCTCTAACACTGAAGCTTTCTTT
. TRBJ2-7 TRBV28 15 TRBD1 CASSPGTASSYEQYF TGTGCCAGCAGTCCCGGGACAGCGAGCTCCTACGAGCAGTACTTC
. TRBJ2-4 TRBV5-6 17 . CASSLVSGGASGNIQYF TGTGCCAGCAGCTTGGTGTCCGGGGGTGCCTCGGGAAACATTCAGTACTTC
. TRBJ1-1 TRBV6-6 14 . CASSYPFDNTEAFF TGTGCCAGCAGTTACCCCTTCGATAACACTGAAGCTTTCTTT
. TRBJ1-1 TRBV19 15 . CASSEWRGRGTEAFF TGTGCCAGTAGTGAATGGAGGGGCAGGGGAACTGAAGCTTTCTTT
. TRBJ2-7 TRBV6-5 15 TRBD2 CASSYTSGGVYEQYF TGTGCCAGCAGTTATACTAGCGGGGGGGTGTATGAGCAGTACTTC
. TRBJ1-2 TRBV5-1 17 . CASSLAAVSDRAYGYTF TGCGCCAGCAGCTTGGCCGCCGTCTCGGACAGAGCCTATGGCTACACCTTC
. TRBJ1-1 TRBV19 15 . CASTLGGGDHTEAFF TGTGCCAGTACCCTAGGTGGGGGGGACCACACTGAAGCTTTCTTT
. TRBJ1-2 TRBV5-4 14 TRBD1 CASSPGTDNYGYTF TGTGCCAGCAGCCCCGGGACAGATAACTATGGCTACACCTTC
. TRBJ2-1 TRBV12-3/TRBV12-4 13 . CASSFLQYNEQFF TGTGCCAGCAGTTTTTTGCAGTACAATGAGCAGTTCTTC
. TRBJ2-7 TRBV28 15 TRBD1 CASTPGGQGPYEQYF TGTGCCAGCACCCCGGGCGGACAGGGGCCCTACGAGCAGTACTTC
once TRBJ2-2 TRBV24-1 15 TRBD1 CATGTTGPNTGELFF TGTGCCACCGGCACGACAGGGCCCAACACCGGGGAGCTGTTTTTT
. TRBJ1-1 TRBV30 13 . CAWSVPRGTEAFF TGTGCCTGGAGTGTACCCCGGGGCACTGAAGCTTTCTTT
. TRBJ1-2 TRBV30 14 . CAWSVQVEWDGYTF TGTGCCTGGAGTGTACAAGTAGAGTGGGATGGCTACACCTTC
. TRBJ1-2 TRBV28 15 . CASRTDRLANYGYTF TGTGCCAGCAGGACAGACCGACTAGCTAACTATGGCTACACCTTC
. TRBJ2-7 TRBV4-2 17 TRBD2 CASSQEEGTSGPYEQYF TGTGCCAGCAGCCAAGAAGAGGGGACTAGCGGACCCTACGAGCAGTACTTC
. TRBJ2-5 TRBV29-1 12 . CSVRTGQETQYF TGCAGCGTTAGGACGGGTCAAGAGACCCAGTACTTC
few TRBJ1-1 TRBV7-8 14 . CASSFRGLNTEAFF TGTGCCAGCAGCTTCCGGGGGCTGAACACTGAAGCTTTCTTT
. TRBJ2-2 TRBV5-5 17 TRBD1 CASSLGGQLANTGELFF TGTGCCAGCAGCTTAGGGGGACAGTTGGCGAACACCGGGGAGCTGTTTTTT
. TRBJ2-1 TRBV30 15 TRBD1 CAWSAGTGENNEQFF TGTGCCTGGAGCGCCGGGACAGGGGAGAACAATGAGCAGTTCTTC
. TRBJ1-6 TRBV28 11 . CASSENSPLHF TGTGCCAGCAGCGAGAATTCACCCCTCCACTTT
once TRBJ1-6 TRBV6-1 16 TRBD1 CASSEPGQGDNSPLHF TGTGCCAGCAGTGAACCAGGACAGGGGGATAATTCACCCCTCCACTTT
. TRBJ1-1 TRBV6-5 13 TRBD1 CASQGQGSTEAFF TGTGCCAGCCAGGGACAGGGGAGCACTGAAGCTTTCTTT
. TRBJ1-3 TRBV7-6 17 TRBD1 CASSLDAGTDYGNTIYF TGTGCCAGCAGCTTAGACGCCGGGACAGATTACGGAAACACCATATATTTT
. TRBJ1-3 TRBV5-5 15 . CASSSLRGSGNTIYF TGTGCCAGCAGCTCGTTGCGGGGCTCTGGAAACACCATATATTTT
. TRBJ1-1 TRBV28 13 . CASRPNKNTEAFF TGTGCCAGCAGGCCAAACAAGAACACTGAAGCTTTCTTT
. TRBJ1-5 TRBV5-6 15 TRBD1 CASSPWDRGGQPQHF TGTGCCAGCAGCCCGTGGGACAGGGGAGGACAGCCCCAGCATTTT
. TRBJ2-6 TRBV5-4 16 . CASTAAKVNGANVLTF TGTGCCAGCACAGCCGCCAAAGTGAATGGGGCCAACGTCCTGACTTTC
. TRBJ2-3 TRBV5-1 14 . CASSLDRAADTQYF TGCGCCAGCAGCTTGGACAGGGCGGCAGATACGCAGTATTTT
. TRBJ2-7 TRBV6-1 14 . CASSEGGLPYEQYF TGTGCCAGCAGTGAGGGGGGACTGCCCTACGAGCAGTACTTC
. TRBJ2-7 TRBV18 15 . CASSPQQGGSYEQYF TGTGCCAGCTCACCACAGCAGGGGGGGTCCTACGAGCAGTACTTC
. TRBJ2-7 TRBV11-2 17 TRBD1 CASSLDPRTGGIDEQYF TGTGCCAGCAGCTTAGATCCCCGGACAGGGGGTATTGACGAGCAGTACTTC
. TRBJ2-5 TRBV9 16 TRBD1 CASSTSVGTGLETQYF TGTGCCAGCAGTACCTCCGTTGGGACAGGGTTAGAGACCCAGTACTTC
. TRBJ1-1 TRBV5-1 13 . CASSYGEGQEAFF TGCGCCAGCAGCTATGGGGAGGGGCAGGAAGCTTTCTTT
. TRBJ1-2 TRBV7-8 15 . CASSTRDPHRNGYTF TGTGCCAGCAGCACCCGGGACCCCCATCGTAATGGCTACACCTTC